This section outlines one T cell receptor (beta chain) sequence together with its context. The sample is drawn from a study of PD-L1 blockade in urothelial cancer. Study-wide background: Blood drawn 3 weeks (second dose) and 6 weeks after treatment start was analyzed. Across blood samples, T cells had a median count of approximately 130,000.

V lost 3 bases and J 7 bases, leaving 13 bases between the germline ends. This CDR3 has 14 amino acids. Measured with immunoSEQ multiplex PCR; TCRdb has only the in-frame clones, and not every one. The table shows about 37,000 clones, with 70% to 85% occurring only once. The material sequenced was PBMCs, taken around atezolizumab (anti-PD-L1) treatment. The rearrangement uses TRBV23-1 and TRBJ2-1; D may be TRBD1 (6 bases). TRBV23-1 is identified as an open reading frame with a role that is uncertain. This clonotype was sampled from a man aged 55 to 70 with urothelial cancer. This CDR3 reads CASSQPGHENEQFF. The CDR3 DNA sequence: TGCGCCAGCAGTCAGCCGGGACATGAAAATGAGCAGTTCTTC.